Reported below is one T cell receptor (beta chain). The data stem from a study of blood T cell repertoires in COVID-19. The overall study: There were acute and convalescent COVID-19 samples, and they came from the United States, Italy and Spain. T cells, B-cell-depleted T cells, or PBMCs provided the cDNA or gDNA that served as material.

Patients at the Seattle site were enrolled during active infection and followed longitudinally. Per the study methods: The assay estimated nucleated cells by amplifying reference gene primers. Clones were sequenced by immunoSEQ multiplex PCR, and TCRdb holds only the in-frame ones, with some missing. The D gene and trimming were derived from the DNA, and the V and J assignments and clone size from that table. The table includes 300,000 to 350,000 clones, over 70% detected once. Germline V gene lookup returns CDR1 SGHRS and CDR2 YFSETQ. The V segment lost 1 base and the J segment 4 bases; nucleotides outside the gene matches: 4. The CDR3 is 15 residues long.

Sequenced material: peripheral blood. This clonotype was obtained from a woman aged 50 to 65 with COVID-19, enrolled during active disease. The chain joins TRBV5-1 to TRBJ2-3; 9 nucleotides align to TRBD1. The CDR3 DNA reads as TGCGCCAGCAGCTTGAGGGACAGGGATCCAGATACGCAGTATTTT. Its translation: CASSLRDRDPDTQYF.